One sample yielded the 17 T cell receptor beta chains listed below, sequenced in a study of T cells in Graves' hyperthyroidism and ophthalmopathy. Amplified TCR beta CDR3 regions came from RNA transcripts. The TCR CDR3 first-round RT-PCR relied on the HTBI primer set. TCRdb independently ran MiXCR on the multiplex PCR reads; one entry per CDR3 protein. The table lists about 840,000 distinct CDR3 sequences, 38% of them singletons. Sequencing was performed on blood. Receptors originate from a man aged 18 to 30 with Graves' hyperthyroidism.

This clonotype was seen at least ten times. V gene TRBV5-4 combines with J gene TRBJ1-2, with D maybe TRBD1 (6 bases). The V end was cut by 5 bases, the J end by 3 bases, with 11 bases between. Per the germline V gene, CDR1 is SGHNT and CDR2 is YYREEE (reference sequence). The CDR3 spans 13 residues. The CDR3 nucleotides read TGTGCCAGCAGTACAGGGAGCGACTATGGCTACACCTTC. Its translation is CASSTGSDYGYTF.

V and J are TRBV12-3 or TRBV12-4 and TRBJ2-3; possible D gene TRBD2, 6 bases. CDR3 length: 14 residues. The V end was cut by 3 bases, the J end by 4 bases, with 11 bases between. The CDR3 DNA sequence: TGTGCCAGCAGTTTTGGAGGGTCTGCAGATACGCAGTATTTT. As protein: CASSFGGSADTQYF.

The chain carries TRBV29-1 and TRBJ1-5, with D tentatively TRBD1 (6 bases). The V end lost 0 bases, the J end lost 0 bases, and 12 bases lay between the germline ends. Germline CDR1 is SQVTM and CDR2 is ANQGSEA. This CDR3 is built from 16 residues. The CDR3 sequence is CSVEDRRTASNQPQHF. CDR3 in DNA: TGCAGCGTTGAAGATCGTAGGACAGCTAGCAATCAGCCCCAGCATTTT. The variable domain in full, completed from reference TRBV29-1 and TRBJ1-5, reads SAVISQKPSRDICQRGTSLTIQCQVDSQVTMMFWYRQQPGQSLTLIATANQGSEATYESGFVIDKFPISRPNLTFSTLTVSNMSPEDSSIYLCSVEDRRTASNQPQHFGDGTRLSIL.

This clonotype appeared many times. The chain employs TRBV13 and TRBJ1-2, with D tentatively TRBD1 (6 bases). The germline V gene encodes CDR1 PRHDT and CDR2 FYEKMQ (reference sequence). The CDR3 loop spans 12 amino acids. Trimming shortened V by 8 bases and J by 6 bases, and 13 bases separated the two germline ends. The CDR3 DNA follows: TGTGCCAGCCGTCTCGGGACAAATGGCTACACCTTC. Amino acids: CASRLGTNGYTF.

The J gene is TRBJ2-2, the V gene TRBV12-3 or TRBV12-4, with TRBD2 as a possible D gene (5 bases). The CDR3 has 14 amino acids. Trimming took off 6 bases at V and 3 bases at J, with 11 bases between the two ends. This CDR3 reads CASRLLDHTGELFF. CDR3 nucleotides: TGTGCCAGCAGGCTACTAGACCACACCGGGGAGCTGTTTTTT.

The sample holds many counts of this clonotype. V and J are TRBV7-2 and TRBJ2-7; TRBD2 is a possible D gene (6 bases). The germline gives CDR1 SGHTA, CDR2 FQGNSA. The CDR3 extends over 15 amino acids. Deletions cut 2 bases from V and 5 bases from J, with 16 bases between. The CDR3 is CASSLRGGNVNEQYF. In DNA form, the CDR3 reads TGTGCCAGCAGCTTACGAGGCGGGAACGTCAACGAGCAGTACTTC.

This clonotype occurred a few times. An end of the junction does not agree with germline; a read error may underlie this. The chain couples TRBV7-2 to TRBJ2-7, with TRBD2 matching over 10 bases. Looked up from germline, CDR1 is SGHTA and CDR2 is FQGNSA. This CDR3 has 12 amino acids. Written as DNA, the CDR3 is TGTGCCAGCAGCTTAGCTAGCGGGGGGAGGCACTTC. Its protein is CASSLASGGRHF.

This clonotype was detected ten times or more. The chain carries TRBV20-1 and TRBJ1-1, with no clear D. The V end lost 3 bases, the J end lost 4 bases, and 12 bases lay between the germline ends. CDR3 length equals 13 residues. Germline values: CDR1 DFQATT, CDR2 SNEGSKA (reference sequence). DNA of the CDR3: TGCAGTGCTAGTGTTCAGGTAGGCACTGAAGCTTTCTTT. The encoded protein is CSASVQVGTEAFF.

V gene TRBV6-5 combines with J gene TRBJ2-5; D ambiguous. The V gene lost 6 bases and the J gene lost 5 bases, with 7 bases spanning the gap. CDR3 size: 11 residues. Germline V lookup: CDR1 MNHEY, CDR2 SVGAGI. CDR3 loop: CASRIGETQYF. DNA for the CDR3: TGTGCCAGCAGAATCGGGGAGACCCAGTACTTC.

The chain recombines TRBV24-1 with TRBJ2-3, with 14 nucleotides matching TRBD2. The V and J ends lost 3 bases and 5 bases, in that order; junction bases with no gene match: 6. The CDR3 has 17 amino acids. Looked up from germline, CDR1 is KGHDR and CDR2 is SFDVKD. The CDR3 sequence is CATSDTRGTSGRDTQYF. Here the CDR3 DNA reads TGTGCCACCAGTGATACACGCGGGACTAGCGGGAGAGATACGCAGTATTTT.

Many counts were recorded for this clonotype. This rearrangement joins TRBV24-1 to TRBJ1-4; 8 positions match TRBD1. V lost 10 bases, J lost 5 bases, and 5 bases stayed unmatched. CDR1 is KGHDR, CDR2 SFDVKD, per germline. This CDR3 region has 13 residues. Written as DNA, the CDR3 is TGTGCCACTTCTGGACAGGGAAATGAAAAACTGTTTTTT. As protein: CATSGQGNEKLFF.

V is TRBV2 and J is TRBJ2-5; D is ambiguous. This CDR3 comprises 11 residues. Germline values: CDR1 SNHLY, CDR2 FYNNEI. Trimming took off 8 bases at V and 6 bases at J, with 10 bases between the two ends. CDR3 in DNA: TGTGCCAGCTCACCACGAAAGACCCAGTACTTC. It translates to CASSPRKTQYF.

There are a few counts of this clonotype. This chain links TRBV20-1 with TRBJ2-7; TRBD1 might be the D (5 bases). The length of the CDR3 is 14 residues. Trimming removed 5 bases from V and 0 bases from J, with 14 bases in between. CDR1 is DFQATT, CDR2 SNEGSKA, per germline (reference sequence). The CDR3 nucleotides are TGCAGTGCTGATGGATACAGGAACTCCTACGAGCAGTACTTC. This encodes CSADGYRNSYEQYF.

This rearrangement joins TRBV2 to TRBJ2-5; D gene unclear. The germline V and J ends were trimmed by 4 bases and 5 bases, with 11 bases remaining between them. This CDR3 has 13 amino acids. Looked up from germline, CDR1 is SNHLY and CDR2 is FYNNEI. The CDR3 loop reads CASSVRTVETQYF. CDR3 DNA sequence: TGTGCCAGCAGTGTCCGGACGGTCGAGACCCAGTACTTC.

This clonotype was seen ten or more times. The chain uses TRBV29-1 and TRBJ1-3, with D possibly TRBD1 on 6 matching bases. Germline V CDR1 and CDR2: SQVTM, ANQGSEA. The CDR3 runs 12 residues. V lost 6 bases, J lost 2 bases, and 8 bases lay in between. The CDR3 region is CSVTGAGNTIYF. In DNA, the CDR3 is TGCAGCGTGACAGGTGCTGGAAACACCATATATTTT.

This clonotype was found a few times. The rearrangement joins TRBV5-6 to TRBJ1-6; weak D call: TRBD1 (6 bases). Germline V gene data show CDR1 as SGHDT and CDR2 as YYEEEE. This CDR3 is 15 amino acids long. V shed 4 bases and J shed 5 bases, with 13 bases lying between them. CDR3 amino acids: CASSTYYRDNSPLHF. The CDR3 region has the DNA TGTGCCAGCAGCACCTACTACAGGGATAATTCACCCCTCCACTTT.

The chain is built from TRBV6-5 and TRBJ2-5, with 8 bases lining up with TRBD1. CDR3 length equals 16 residues. CDR1 is MNHEY, CDR2 SVGAGI, per germline. With V trimmed by 1 base and J by 5 bases, 9 bases remained unmatched. CDR3 bases: TGTGCCAGCAGTTACTTTCTCCAGGGGGCTTCGGAGACCCAGTACTTC. Its translation is CASSYFLQGASETQYF.